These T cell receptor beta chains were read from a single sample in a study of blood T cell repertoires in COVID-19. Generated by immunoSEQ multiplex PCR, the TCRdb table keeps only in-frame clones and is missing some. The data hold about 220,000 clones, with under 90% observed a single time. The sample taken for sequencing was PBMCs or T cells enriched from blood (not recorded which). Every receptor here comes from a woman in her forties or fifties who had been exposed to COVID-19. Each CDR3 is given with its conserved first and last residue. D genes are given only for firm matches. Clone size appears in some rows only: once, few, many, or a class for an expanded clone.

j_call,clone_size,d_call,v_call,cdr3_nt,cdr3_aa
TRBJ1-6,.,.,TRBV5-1,TGCGCCAGCAGCTCGCCGGTTCGTGATAATTCACCCCTCCACTTT,CASSSPVRDNSPLHF
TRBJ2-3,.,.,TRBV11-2,TGTGCCAGCAGCTTAGGATCCCCGGGCACAGATACGCAGTATTTT,CASSLGSPGTDTQYF
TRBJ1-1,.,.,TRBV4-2,TGTGCCAGCAGCCTTTGGTCGGGGGGCTTGCCAGCCTCTAACACTGAAGCTTTCTTT,CASSLWSGGLPASNTEAFF
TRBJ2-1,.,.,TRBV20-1,TGCAGTGCTGCCCTAGGCGATGAGCAGTTCTTC,CSAALGDEQFF
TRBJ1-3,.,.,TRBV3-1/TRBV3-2,TGTGCCAGCAGCCGAACGGCGGGTACGAGTGGAAACACCATATATTTT,CASSRTAGTSGNTIYF
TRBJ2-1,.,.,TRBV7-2,TGTGCCAGCAGCCTCTCCTGGACAGTTTACAATGAGCAGTTCTTC,CASSLSWTVYNEQFF
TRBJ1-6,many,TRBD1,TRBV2,TGTGCCAGCAGGGGACAGGGTGCCTCCTATAATTCACCCCTCCACTTT,CASRGQGASYNSPLHF
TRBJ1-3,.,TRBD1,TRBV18,TGTGCCAGCTCACCACGACAGGGAGAGCGAAACACCATATATTTT,CASSPRQGERNTIYF
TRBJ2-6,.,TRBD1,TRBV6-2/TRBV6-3,TGTGCCAGCAGCTCCCCCTTCGGACAGGGCGAATCTGGGGCCAACGTCCTGACTTTC,CASSSPFGQGESGANVLTF
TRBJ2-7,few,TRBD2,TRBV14,TGTGCCAGCAGCCCGGAGCTCGGGACTAGCGGCCACGAGCAGTACTTC,CASSPELGTSGHEQYF
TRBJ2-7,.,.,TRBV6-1,TGTGCCAGCAGTGATGGAAGGGGTTACGAGCAGTACTTC,CASSDGRGYEQYF
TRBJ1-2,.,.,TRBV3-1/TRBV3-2,TGTGCCAGCAGCCAAGATCCCCCCGCATTGAAAGCTTACACCTTC,CASSQDPPALKAYTF
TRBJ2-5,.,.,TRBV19,TGTGCCAGTAGAGCTGGAGGGCTGGAGACCCAGTACTTC,CASRAGGLETQYF
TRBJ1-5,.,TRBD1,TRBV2,TGTGCCAGCGGGGGCCGGGACAGGGGGCAAAATCAGCCCCAGCATTTT,CASGGRDRGQNQPQHF
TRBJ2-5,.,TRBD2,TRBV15,TGTGCCACCAGCAGAGGAGCTAGCGGGGGGGCGGGAGAGACCCAGTACTTC,CATSRGASGGAGETQYF
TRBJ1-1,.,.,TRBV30,TGTGCCTGGAGTGTAAGGGGAGGGACGGCTTTCTTT,CAWSVRGGTAFF
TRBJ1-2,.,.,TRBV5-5,TGTGCCAGCAGCTCGGCGGGGGGCGTGAGGTATGGCTACACCTTC,CASSSAGGVRYGYTF
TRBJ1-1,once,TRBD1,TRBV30,TGTGCCTGGTTGGGACAGGCCTACACTGAAGCTTTCTTT,CAWLGQAYTEAFF
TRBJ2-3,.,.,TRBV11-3,TGTGCCAGCAGTATAGGAGGGGTGGATGGTACGCAGTATTTT,CASSIGGVDGTQYF
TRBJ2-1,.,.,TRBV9,TGTGCCAGCAGCTCCCCCGGGACTTTAAACAATGAGCAGTTCTTC,CASSSPGTLNNEQFF
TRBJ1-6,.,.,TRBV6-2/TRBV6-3,TGTGCCAGCAGTCAGACTCCCGGGTCGCTTTATAATTCACCCCTCCACTTT,CASSQTPGSLYNSPLHF
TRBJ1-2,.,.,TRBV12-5,TGTGCTAGTGGTGACACAGGATACTATGGCTACACCTTC,CASGDTGYYGYTF
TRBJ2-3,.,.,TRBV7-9,TGTGCCAGCAGCTTATGGGCCGGGGGCACAGATACGCAGTATTTT,CASSLWAGGTDTQYF
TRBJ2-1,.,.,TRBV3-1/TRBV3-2,TGTGCCAGCAGCCAAAGGGGTCCGAGCTCCTACAATGAGCAGTTCTTC,CASSQRGPSSYNEQFF
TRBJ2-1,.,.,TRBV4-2,TGTGCCAGCAGCCAACAGGGTTATGAGCAGTTCTTC,CASSQQGYEQFF
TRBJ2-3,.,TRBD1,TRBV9,TGTGCCAGCAGCCAGGGGGCGGCCACAGATACGCAGTATTTT,CASSQGAATDTQYF
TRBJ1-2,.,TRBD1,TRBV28,TGTGCCAGCAGTAAAGGGGGACAGGTGGGAAACTATGGCTACACCTTC,CASSKGGQVGNYGYTF
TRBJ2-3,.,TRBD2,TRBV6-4,TGTGCCAGCAGTTCCCTTGCGGGGGGCACAGATACGCAGTATTTT,CASSSLAGGTDTQYF
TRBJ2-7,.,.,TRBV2,TGTGCCATCCTAACCGAAGTAGCCTACGAGCAGTACTTC,CAILTEVAYEQYF
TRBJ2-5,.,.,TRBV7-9,TGTGCCAGCAGCTTGGGGGGGCCCATCCAAGAGACCCAGTACTTC,CASSLGGPIQETQYF
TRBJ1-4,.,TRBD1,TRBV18,TGTGCCAGCTCACCGCCCGGGACAGAGAATGAAAAACTGTTTTTT,CASSPPGTENEKLFF
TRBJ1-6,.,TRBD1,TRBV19,TGTGCCAGTAGTCCTCGGACAGGGGCAAATTCACCCCTCCACTTT,CASSPRTGANSPLHF
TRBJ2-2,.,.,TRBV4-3,TGCGCCAGCAGCCAAAACGAATACTTAGTGCGGGGGCCCGCGAACACCGGGGAGCTGTTTTTT,CASSQNEYLVRGPANTGELFF
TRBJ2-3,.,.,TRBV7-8,TGTGCCAGCAGCAGTAGCGGCACAGATACGCAGTATTTT,CASSSSGTDTQYF
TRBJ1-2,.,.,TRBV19,TGTGCCAGTAGTATAGACCGGGGATCCTATGGCTACACCTTC,CASSIDRGSYGYTF
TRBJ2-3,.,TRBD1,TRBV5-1,TGCGCCAGCAGCCTCGACAGGGGGAGGGATACGCAGTATTTT,CASSLDRGRDTQYF
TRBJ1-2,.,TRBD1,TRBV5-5,TGTGCCAGCAGCTCAGGACAGGGTGTTGGCTACACCTTC,CASSSGQGVGYTF
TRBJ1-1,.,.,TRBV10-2,TGCGCCAGCAGTGAGAGGTCAGGGGAAGCTTTCTTT,CASSERSGEAFF
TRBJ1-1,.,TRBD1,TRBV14,TGTGCCAGCAGCCGACAGAGTACAGGGGCAGAAGCTTTCTTT,CASSRQSTGAEAFF
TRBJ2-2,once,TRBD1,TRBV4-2,TGTGCCAGCAGCCCCGGACAGGGGGAGTCCGGGGAGCTGTTTTTT,CASSPGQGESGELFF
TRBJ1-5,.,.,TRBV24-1,TGTGCCACCAGTGACGGGGGTTCCGGGGCCCAGCATTTT,CATSDGGSGAQHF
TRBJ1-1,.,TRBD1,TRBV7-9,TGTGCCAGCAGCCCCCCAACTATGACAGGGAGTACTGAAGCTTTCTTT,CASSPPTMTGSTEAFF
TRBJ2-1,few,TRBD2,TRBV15,TGTGCCACCAGCAGAGACAGCGGGGGGCACAATGAGCAGTTCTTC,CATSRDSGGHNEQFF
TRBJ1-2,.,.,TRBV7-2,TGTGCCAGCAGCTTATATATCAACAGGGTTAGCTATGGCTACACCTTC,CASSLYINRVSYGYTF
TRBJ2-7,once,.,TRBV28,TGTGCCAGCAGTCCCCCCGGGAACTCGTACGAGCAGTACTTC,CASSPPGNSYEQYF
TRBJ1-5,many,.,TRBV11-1,TGTGCCAGCAGCTTTGGACAAAATCAGCCCCAGCATTTT,CASSFGQNQPQHF
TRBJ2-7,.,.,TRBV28,TGTGCCAGCAGTCCCCCGCCAGCGATTTACGAGCAGTACTTC,CASSPPPAIYEQYF
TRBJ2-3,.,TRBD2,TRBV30,TGTGCCCGTAGCGGGGGGGCCGGAGCAGATACGCAGTATTTT,CARSGGAGADTQYF
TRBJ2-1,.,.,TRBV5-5,TGTGCCAGCAGCTTGCGTGTGCGCGAAGATGAGCAGTTCTTC,CASSLRVREDEQFF
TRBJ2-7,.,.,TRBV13,TGTGCCAGCAGCTTAGGCCGGTCTTCCTACGAGCAGTACTTC,CASSLGRSSYEQYF
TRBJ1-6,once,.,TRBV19,TGTGCCAGTAGTATAGACACAGGGAATTCACCCCTCCACTTT,CASSIDTGNSPLHF
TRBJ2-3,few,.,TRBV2,TGTGCCAGCAGTGCCCCGGGTGGCACAGATACGCAGTATTTT,CASSAPGGTDTQYF
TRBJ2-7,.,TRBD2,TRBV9,TGTGCCAGCAGCGTAGGGAGCGGGGGAATTGACGAGCAGTACTTC,CASSVGSGGIDEQYF
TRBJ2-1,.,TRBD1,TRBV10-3,TGTGCCATCGGGGAAAGGACAGGGCGGGACGAGCAGTTCTTC,CAIGERTGRDEQFF
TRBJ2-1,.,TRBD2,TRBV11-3,TGTGCCAGCAGCTTAGAAGCGGGTCGGGCGGGGGTCCCACGAACCTACAATGAGCAGTTCTTC,CASSLEAGRAGVPRTYNEQFF
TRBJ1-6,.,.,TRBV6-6,TGTGCCAGCAGCTCCCTCGGGGGTAGCGGATCACCCCTCCACTTT,CASSSLGGSGSPLHF
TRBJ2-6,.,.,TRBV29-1,TGCAGCGTTGAGGCTGACTCGGGCGTCCTGACTTTC,CSVEADSGVLTF
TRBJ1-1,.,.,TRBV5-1,TGCGCCAGCAGGGACCAGGGGAGAGCTTTCTTT,CASRDQGRAFF
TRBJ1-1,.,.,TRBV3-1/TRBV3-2,TGTGCCAGCAGCGTGCGACAGCTGAACACTGAAGCTTTCTTT,CASSVRQLNTEAFF
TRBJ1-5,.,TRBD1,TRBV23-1,TGCGCCAGCAGTCTTGGACAGGCGAGAAATCAGCCCCAGCATTTT,CASSLGQARNQPQHF